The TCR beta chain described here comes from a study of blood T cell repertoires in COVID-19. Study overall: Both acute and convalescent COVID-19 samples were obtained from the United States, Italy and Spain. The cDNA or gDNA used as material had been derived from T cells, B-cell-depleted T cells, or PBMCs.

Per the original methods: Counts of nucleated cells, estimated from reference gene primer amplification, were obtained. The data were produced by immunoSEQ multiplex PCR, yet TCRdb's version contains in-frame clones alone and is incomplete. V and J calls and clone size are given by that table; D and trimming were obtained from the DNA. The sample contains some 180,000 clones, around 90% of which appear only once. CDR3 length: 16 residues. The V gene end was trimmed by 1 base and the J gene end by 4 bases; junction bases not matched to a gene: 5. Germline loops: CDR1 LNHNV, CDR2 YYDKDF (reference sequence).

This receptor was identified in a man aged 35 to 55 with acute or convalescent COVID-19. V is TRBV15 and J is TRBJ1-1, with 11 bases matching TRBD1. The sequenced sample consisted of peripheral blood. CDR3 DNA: TGTGCCACCAGCAGAGTTACCGGGACAGGGGGCACTGAAGCTTTCTTT. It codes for CATSRVTGTGGTEAFF. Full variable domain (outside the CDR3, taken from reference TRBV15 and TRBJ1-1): DAMVIQNPRYQVTQFGKPVTLSCSQTLNHNVMYWYQQKSSQAPKLLFHYYDKDFNNEADTPDNFQSRRPNTSFCFLDIRSPGLGDTAMYLCATSRVTGTGGTEAFFGQGTRLTVV.